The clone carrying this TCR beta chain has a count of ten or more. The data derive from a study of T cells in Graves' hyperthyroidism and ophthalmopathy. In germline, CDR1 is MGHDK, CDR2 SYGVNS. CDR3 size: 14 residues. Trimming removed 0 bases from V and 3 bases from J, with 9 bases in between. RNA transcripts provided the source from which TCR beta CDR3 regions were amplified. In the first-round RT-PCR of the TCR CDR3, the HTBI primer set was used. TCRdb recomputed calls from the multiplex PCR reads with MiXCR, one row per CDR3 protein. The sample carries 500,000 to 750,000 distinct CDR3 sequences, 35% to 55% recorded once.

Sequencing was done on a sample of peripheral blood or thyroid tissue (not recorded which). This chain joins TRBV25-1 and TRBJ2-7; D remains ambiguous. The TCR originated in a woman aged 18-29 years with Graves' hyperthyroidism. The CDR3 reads CASSEYGTLYEQYF. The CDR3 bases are TGTGCCAGCAGTGAATACGGAACACTCTACGAGCAGTACTTC.